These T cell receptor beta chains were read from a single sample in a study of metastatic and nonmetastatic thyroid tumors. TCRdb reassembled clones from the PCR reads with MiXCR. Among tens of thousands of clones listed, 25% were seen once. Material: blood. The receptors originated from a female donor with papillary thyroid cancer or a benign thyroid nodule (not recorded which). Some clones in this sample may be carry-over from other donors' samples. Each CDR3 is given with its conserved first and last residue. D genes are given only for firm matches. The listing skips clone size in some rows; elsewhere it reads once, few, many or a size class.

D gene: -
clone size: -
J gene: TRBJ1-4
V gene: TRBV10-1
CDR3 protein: CASREGPYEKVFF
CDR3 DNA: TGCGCCAGCCGTGAAGGACCGTATGAAAAAGTGTTTTTT

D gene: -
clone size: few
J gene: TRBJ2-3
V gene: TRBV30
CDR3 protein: CAWSVLPGPTQYF
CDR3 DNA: TGTGCCTGGAGTGTTCTTCCGGGTCCCACGCAGTATTTT

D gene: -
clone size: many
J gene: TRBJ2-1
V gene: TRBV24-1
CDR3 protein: CATSEGTNSYNEQFF
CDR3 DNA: TGTGCCACCAGTGAAGGGACAAACTCCTACAATGAGCAGTTCTTC

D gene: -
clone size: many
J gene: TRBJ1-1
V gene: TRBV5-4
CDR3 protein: CASSLALAERNTEAFF
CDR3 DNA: TGTGCCAGCAGCTTGGCCCTTGCGGAGAGGAACACTGAAGCTTTCTTT

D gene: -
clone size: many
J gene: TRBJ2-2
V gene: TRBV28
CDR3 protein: CASTARAMGLGAGELFF
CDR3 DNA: TGTGCCAGCACAGCAAGGGCGATGGGACTCGGAGCCGGGGAGCTGTTTTTT

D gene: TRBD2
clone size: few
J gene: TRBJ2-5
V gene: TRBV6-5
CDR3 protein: CASSYGGGRAGETQYF
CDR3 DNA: TGTGCCAGCAGTTATGGCGGCGGGAGGGCCGGGGAGACCCAGTACTTC

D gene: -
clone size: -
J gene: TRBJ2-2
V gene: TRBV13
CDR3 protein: CASSLALGIANTGELFF
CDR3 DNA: TGTGCCAGCAGCTTAGCTCTCGGCATCGCGAACACCGGGGAGCTGTTTTTT

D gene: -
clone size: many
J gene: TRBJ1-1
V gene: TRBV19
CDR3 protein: CASSLLGAAEAFF
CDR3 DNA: TGTGCCAGTAGTTTATTAGGGGCGGCTGAAGCTTTCTTT

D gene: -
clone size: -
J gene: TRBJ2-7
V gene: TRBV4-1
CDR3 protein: CASSQRMGRGESYEQCF
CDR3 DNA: TGCGCCAGCAGCCAACGAATGGGCAGGGGTGAGTCCTACGAGCAGTGCTTC

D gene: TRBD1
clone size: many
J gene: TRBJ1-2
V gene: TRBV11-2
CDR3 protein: CASSSGGTGTSGGYTF
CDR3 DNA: TGTGCCAGCAGCTCCGGCGGGACAGGGACCTCAGGGGGCTACACCTTC

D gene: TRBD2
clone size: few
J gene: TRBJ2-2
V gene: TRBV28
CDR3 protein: CASSTGLEVGELFF
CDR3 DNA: TGTGCCAGCAGCACGGGACTAGAGGTCGGGGAGCTGTTTTTT

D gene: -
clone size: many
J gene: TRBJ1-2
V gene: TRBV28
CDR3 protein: CASSGGVRYGYTF
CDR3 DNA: TGTGCCAGCAGTGGGGGGGTCAGGTATGGCTACACCTTC

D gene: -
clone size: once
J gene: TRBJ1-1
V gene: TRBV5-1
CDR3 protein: CARSLVSGNTEAVF
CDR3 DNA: TGCGCCAGGAGCTTGGTGTCGGGGAACACTGAAGCTGTCTTT

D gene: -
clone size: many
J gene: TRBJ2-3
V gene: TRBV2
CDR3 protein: CASARTQSTDTQYF
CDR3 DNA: TGTGCCAGCGCCAGGACTCAGAGCACAGATACGCAGTATTTT

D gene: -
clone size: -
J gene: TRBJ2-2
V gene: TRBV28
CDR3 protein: CASSLRDKTGELFF
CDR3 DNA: TGTGCCAGCAGTCTCCGGGACAAGACCGGGGAGCTGTTTTTT

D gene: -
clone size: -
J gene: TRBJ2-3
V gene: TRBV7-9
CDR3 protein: CASSAAERPDTQYF
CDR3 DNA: TGTGCCAGCAGCGCCGCCGAACGCCCAGATACGCAGTATTTT

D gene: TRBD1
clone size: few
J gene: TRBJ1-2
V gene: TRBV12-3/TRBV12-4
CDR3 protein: CASSAPHRGRGYTF
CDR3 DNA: TGTGCCAGCAGTGCGCCTCACAGGGGGCGCGGCTACACCTTC

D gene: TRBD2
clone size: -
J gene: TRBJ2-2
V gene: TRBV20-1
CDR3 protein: CSARASGSGTGELFF
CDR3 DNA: TGCAGTGCTAGAGCCAGCGGGAGTGGGACCGGGGAGCTGTTTTTT

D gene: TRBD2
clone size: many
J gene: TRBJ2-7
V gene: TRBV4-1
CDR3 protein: CASSQEYRSGRAFLEQYF
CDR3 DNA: TGCGCCAGCAGCCAAGAATATCGTAGCGGGAGGGCCTTTCTCGAGCAGTACTTC

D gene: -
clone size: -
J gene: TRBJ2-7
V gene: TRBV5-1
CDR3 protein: CASSLVVEYSNEQYF
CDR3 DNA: TGCGCCAGCAGCTTGGTGGTCGAATACTCGAACGAGCAGTACTTC

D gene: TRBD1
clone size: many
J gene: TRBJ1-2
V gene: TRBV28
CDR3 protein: CASSRDRGIYGYTF
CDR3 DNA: TGTGCCAGCAGCCGGGACAGGGGAATTTATGGCTACACCTTC

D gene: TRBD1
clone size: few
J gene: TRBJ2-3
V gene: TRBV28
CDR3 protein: CASGGTGLSITDTQYF
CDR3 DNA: TGTGCCAGCGGGGGGACAGGGCTCAGCATCACAGATACGCAGTATTTC

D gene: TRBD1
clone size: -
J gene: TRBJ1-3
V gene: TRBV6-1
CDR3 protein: CASSEGLGTGGNTIYF
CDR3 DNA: TGTGCCAGCAGTGAAGGGTTGGGGACAGGCGGAAACACCATATATTTT

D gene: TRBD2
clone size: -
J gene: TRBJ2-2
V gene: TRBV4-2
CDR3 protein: CASSPRGDTGELFF
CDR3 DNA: TGTGCCAGCAGCCCGCGGGGGGACACCGGGGAGCTGTTTTTT

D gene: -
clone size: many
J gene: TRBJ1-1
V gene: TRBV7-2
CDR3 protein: CASSFPAIPSVNTEAFF
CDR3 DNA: TGTGCCAGCAGCTTCCCCGCGATCCCCAGTGTGAACACTGAAGCTTTCTTT

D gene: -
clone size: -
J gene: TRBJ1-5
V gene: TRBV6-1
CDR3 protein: CASSEWRSNQPQHF
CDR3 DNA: TGTGCCAGCAGTGAATGGAGGAGCAATCAGCCCCAGCATTTT

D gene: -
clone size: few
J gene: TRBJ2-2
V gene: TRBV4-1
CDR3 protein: CASSQEAQSTGELFF
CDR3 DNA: TGCGCCAGCAGCCAAGAAGCACAGAGCACCGGGGAGCTGTTTTTT

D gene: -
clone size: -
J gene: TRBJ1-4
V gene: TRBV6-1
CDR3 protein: CASSELSGCPLALPIF
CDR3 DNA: TGTGCCAGCAGTGAATTGTCTGGTTGTCCTCTTGCCCTCCCCATTTTT

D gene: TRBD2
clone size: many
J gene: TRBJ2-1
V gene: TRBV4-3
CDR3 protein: CASSHLTSTYNEQFF
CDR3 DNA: TGCGCCAGCAGCCACCTGACTAGCACCTACAATGAGCAGTTCTTC

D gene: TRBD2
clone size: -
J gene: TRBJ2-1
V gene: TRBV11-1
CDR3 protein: CASSPSGLAGDEQFF
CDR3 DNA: TGTGCCAGCAGCCCATCGGGACTAGCTGGGGATGAGCAGTTCTTC

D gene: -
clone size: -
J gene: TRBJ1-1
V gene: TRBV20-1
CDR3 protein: CSATNGYTEAFF
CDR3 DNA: TGCAGTGCCACCAACGGCTACACTGAAGCTTTCTTT

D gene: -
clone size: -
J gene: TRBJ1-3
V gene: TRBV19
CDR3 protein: CASRPGGNGNTIDF
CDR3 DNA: TGTGCCAGCCGACCAGGTGGGAATGGGAACACCATAGATTTT

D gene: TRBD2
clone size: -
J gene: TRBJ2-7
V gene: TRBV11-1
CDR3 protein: CASSHSGGERPYEQYF
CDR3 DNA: TGTGCCAGCAGCCACTCGGGGGGGGAGAGGCCCTACGAGCAGTACTTC